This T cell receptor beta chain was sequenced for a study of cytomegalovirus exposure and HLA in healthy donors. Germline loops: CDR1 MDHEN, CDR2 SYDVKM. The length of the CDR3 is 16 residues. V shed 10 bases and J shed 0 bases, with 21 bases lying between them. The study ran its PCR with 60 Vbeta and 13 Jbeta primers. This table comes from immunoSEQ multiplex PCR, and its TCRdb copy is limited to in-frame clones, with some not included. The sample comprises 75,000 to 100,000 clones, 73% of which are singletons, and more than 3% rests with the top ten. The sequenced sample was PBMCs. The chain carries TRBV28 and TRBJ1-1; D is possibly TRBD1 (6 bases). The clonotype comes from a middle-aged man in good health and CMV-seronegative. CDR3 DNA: TGTGCCACCTTCCCCGGACAGTACTTGGTGAACACTGAAGCTTTCTTT. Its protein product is CATFPGQYLVNTEAFF.